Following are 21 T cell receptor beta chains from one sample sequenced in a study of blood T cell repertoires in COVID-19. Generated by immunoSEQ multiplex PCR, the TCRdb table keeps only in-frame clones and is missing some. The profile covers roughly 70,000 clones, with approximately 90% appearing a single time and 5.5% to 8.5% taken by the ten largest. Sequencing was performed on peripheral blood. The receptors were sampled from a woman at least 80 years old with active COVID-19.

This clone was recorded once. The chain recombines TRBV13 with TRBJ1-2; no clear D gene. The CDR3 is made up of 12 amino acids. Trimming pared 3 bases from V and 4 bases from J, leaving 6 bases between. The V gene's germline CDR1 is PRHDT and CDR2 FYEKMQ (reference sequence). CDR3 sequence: CASSLVRYGYTF. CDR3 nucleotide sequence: TGTGCCAGCAGCTTGGTGCGCTATGGCTACACCTTC.

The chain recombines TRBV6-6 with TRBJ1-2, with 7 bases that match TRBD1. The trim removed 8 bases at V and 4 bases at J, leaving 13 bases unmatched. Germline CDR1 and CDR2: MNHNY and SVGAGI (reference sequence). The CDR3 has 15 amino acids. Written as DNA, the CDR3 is TGTGCCAGCCCATCCGGTCCGGGGGACAGCTATGGCTACACCTTC. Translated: CASPSGPGDSYGYTF.

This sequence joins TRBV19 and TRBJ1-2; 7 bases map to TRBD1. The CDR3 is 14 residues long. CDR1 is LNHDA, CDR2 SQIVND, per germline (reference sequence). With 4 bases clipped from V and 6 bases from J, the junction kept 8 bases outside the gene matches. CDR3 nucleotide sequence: TGTGCCAGTAGTACCCCGGACAGGTACAATGGCTACACCTTC. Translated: CASSTPDRYNGYTF.

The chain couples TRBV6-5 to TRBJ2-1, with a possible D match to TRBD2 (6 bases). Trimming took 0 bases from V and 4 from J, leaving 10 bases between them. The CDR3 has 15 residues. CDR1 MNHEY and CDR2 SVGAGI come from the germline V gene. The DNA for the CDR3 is TGTGCCAGCAGTTACTCGGGCGGGAAATACAATGAGCAGTTCTTC. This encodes CASSYSGGKYNEQFF.

CDR3 DNA sequence: TGTGCCAGCACCCAGGGGGGTATCGACTACGAGCAGTACTTC. As protein: CASTQGGIDYEQYF. V gene TRBV7-8 combines with J gene TRBJ2-7, with D perhaps TRBD1 (7 bases). V gave up 7 bases and J gave up 3 bases, with 16 bases separating them. The germline V gene encodes CDR1 SGHVS and CDR2 FQNEAQ. The CDR3 has 14 residues.

The CDR3 bases are TGTGCCAGCAGCGCCCCGGCTGCCTTTCGGGGCAATCAGCCCCAGCATTTT. This gives the protein CASSAPAAFRGNQPQHF. V is TRBV7-3 and J is TRBJ1-5; D call uncertain. CDR3 size: 17 residues. The V end was cut by 5 bases, the J end by 2 bases, with 19 bases between. CDR1 SGHTA and CDR2 FQGTGA come from the germline V gene.

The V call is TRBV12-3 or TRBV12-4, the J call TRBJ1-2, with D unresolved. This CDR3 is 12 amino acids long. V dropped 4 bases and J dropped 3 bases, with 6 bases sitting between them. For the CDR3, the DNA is TGTGCCAGCAGTTACCGGGACTATGGCTACACCTTC. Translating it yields CASSYRDYGYTF.

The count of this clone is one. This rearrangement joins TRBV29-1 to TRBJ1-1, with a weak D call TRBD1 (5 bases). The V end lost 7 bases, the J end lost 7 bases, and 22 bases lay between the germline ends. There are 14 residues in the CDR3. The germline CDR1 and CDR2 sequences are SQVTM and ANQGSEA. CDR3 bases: TGCAGCGCCCGAGAGCCTCTAAGGCAGGGTGAAGCTTTCTTT. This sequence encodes CSAREPLRQGEAFF.

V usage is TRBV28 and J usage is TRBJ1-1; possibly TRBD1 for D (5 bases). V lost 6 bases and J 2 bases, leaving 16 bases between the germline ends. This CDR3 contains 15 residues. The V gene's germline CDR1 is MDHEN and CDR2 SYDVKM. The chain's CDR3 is CASSPAIGGNTEAFF. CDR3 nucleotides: TGTGCCAGCAGCCCGGCCATCGGGGGTAACACTGAAGCTTTCTTT.

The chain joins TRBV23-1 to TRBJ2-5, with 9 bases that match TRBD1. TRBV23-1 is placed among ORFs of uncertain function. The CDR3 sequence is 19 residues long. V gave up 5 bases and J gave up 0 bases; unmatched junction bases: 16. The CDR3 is CASSKCEGQGPHNQETQYF. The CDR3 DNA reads TGCGCCAGCAGTAAATGTGAAGGACAGGGGCCACACAACCAAGAGACCCAGTACTTC.

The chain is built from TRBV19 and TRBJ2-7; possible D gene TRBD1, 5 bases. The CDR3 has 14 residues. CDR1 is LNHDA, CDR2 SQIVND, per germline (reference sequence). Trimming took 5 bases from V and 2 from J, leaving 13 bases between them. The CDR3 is CASSRVAGTYEQYF. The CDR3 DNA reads TGTGCCAGTAGTCGGGTTGCAGGGACCTACGAGCAGTACTTC.

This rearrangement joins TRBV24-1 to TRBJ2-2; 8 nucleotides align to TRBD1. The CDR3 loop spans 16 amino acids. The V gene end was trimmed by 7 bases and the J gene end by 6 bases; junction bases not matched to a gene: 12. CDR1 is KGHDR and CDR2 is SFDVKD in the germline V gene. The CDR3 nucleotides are TGTGCCACCAGCGACCCCCCAGGGGGCATATCCGGGGAGCTGTTTTTT. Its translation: CATSDPPGGISGELFF.

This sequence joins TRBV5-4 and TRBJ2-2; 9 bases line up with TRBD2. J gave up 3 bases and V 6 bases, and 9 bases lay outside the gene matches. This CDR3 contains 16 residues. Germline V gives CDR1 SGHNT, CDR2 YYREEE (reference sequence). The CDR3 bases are TGTGCCAGCACCCTTGGACGACTAGCGGACACCGGGGAGCTGTTTTTT. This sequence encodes CASTLGRLADTGELFF.

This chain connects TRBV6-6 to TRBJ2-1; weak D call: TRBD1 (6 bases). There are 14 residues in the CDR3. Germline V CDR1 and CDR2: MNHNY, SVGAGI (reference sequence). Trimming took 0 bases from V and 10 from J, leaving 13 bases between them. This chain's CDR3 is CASSYSSQGNEQFF. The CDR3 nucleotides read TGTGCCAGCAGTTACTCGAGTCAGGGGAACGAGCAGTTCTTC.

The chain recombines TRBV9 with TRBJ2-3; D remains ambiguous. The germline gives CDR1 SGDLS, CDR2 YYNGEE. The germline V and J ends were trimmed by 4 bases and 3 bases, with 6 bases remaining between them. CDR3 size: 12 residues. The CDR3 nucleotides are TGTGCCAGCAGCTTGAGAACAGATACGCAGTATTTT. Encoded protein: CASSLRTDTQYF.

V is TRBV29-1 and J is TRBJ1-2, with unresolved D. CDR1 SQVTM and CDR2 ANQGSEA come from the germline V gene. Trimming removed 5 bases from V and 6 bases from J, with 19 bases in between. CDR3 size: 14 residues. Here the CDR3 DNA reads TGCAGCGTTACCAGAACAAACGTCCGGGATGGCTACACCTTC. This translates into CSVTRTNVRDGYTF.

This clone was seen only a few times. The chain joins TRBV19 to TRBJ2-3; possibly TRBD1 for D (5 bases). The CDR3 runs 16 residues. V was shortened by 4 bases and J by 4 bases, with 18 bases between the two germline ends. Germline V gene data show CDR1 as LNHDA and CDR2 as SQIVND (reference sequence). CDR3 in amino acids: CASSTYRPPRPDTQYF. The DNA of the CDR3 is TGTGCCAGTAGTACATACAGGCCTCCGAGGCCAGATACGCAGTATTTT.

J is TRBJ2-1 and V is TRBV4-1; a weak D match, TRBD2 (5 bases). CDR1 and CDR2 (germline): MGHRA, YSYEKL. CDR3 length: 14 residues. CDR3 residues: CVLPDPSNYNEQFF. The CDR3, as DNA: TGCGTACTCCCGGACCCTAGCAATTACAATGAGCAGTTCTTC.

The DNA of the CDR3 is TGTGCCAGCAGACTAAAGCCCGAGGAGGGGGCGGGGGAGACCCAGTACTTC. It is translated as CASRLKPEEGAGETQYF. The J gene is TRBJ2-5, the V gene TRBV27, with TRBD1 as a possible D gene (7 bases). The CDR3 spans 17 residues. With 6 bases removed from V and 5 bases from J, the gap between germline ends came to 25 bases. CDR1 MNHEY and CDR2 SMNVEV come from the germline V gene (reference sequence).

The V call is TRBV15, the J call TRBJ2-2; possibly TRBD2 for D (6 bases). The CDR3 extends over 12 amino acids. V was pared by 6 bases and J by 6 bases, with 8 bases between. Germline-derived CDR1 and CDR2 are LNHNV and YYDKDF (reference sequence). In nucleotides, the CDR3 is TGTGCCACCAGTAGACTAGCCGGGGAGCTGTTTTTT. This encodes CATSRLAGELFF. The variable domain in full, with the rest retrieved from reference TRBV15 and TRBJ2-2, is DAMVIQNPRYQVTQFGKPVTLSCSQTLNHNVMYWYQQKSSQAPKLLFHYYDKDFNNEADTPDNFQSRRPNTSFCFLDIRSPGLGDTAMYLCATSRLAGELFFGEGSRLTVL.

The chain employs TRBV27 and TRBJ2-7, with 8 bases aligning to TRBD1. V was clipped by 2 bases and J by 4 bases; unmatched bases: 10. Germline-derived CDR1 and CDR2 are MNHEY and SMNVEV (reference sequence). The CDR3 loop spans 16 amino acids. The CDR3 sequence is CASSLQGANVIYEQYF. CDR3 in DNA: TGTGCCAGCAGTTTACAGGGGGCGAATGTAATTTACGAGCAGTACTTC.